The 28 T cell receptor beta chains presented below share a single source sample, sequenced in a study of cytomegalovirus exposure and HLA in healthy donors. The PCR was carried out with 60 Vbeta primers and 13 Jbeta primers. Assay used: immunoSEQ multiplex PCR; TCRdb lists only in-frame clones, some missing. The sample consists of under 170,000 clones, approximately 60% of them appearing once. Sequenced sample: PBMCs. These receptors were taken from a woman aged 60 to 75 in good health and CMV-seropositive.

The CDR3: CASSQVGSQKQETQYF. CDR3 in DNA: TGCGCCAGCAGCCAAGTCGGGTCGCAGAAACAAGAGACCCAGTACTTC. The rearrangement uses TRBV4-3 and TRBJ2-5; D is ambiguous. Germline values: CDR1 LGHNA, CDR2 YSLEER. This CDR3 spans 16 amino acids. Trimming pared 1 base from V and 2 bases from J, leaving 14 bases between.

The chain joins TRBV2 to TRBJ2-5, with 10 nucleotides matching TRBD2. The CDR3 length is 16 residues. CDR1 and CDR2 (germline): SNHLY, FYNNEI. Germline trimming cut 1 base from V and 2 bases from J; bases unmatched to any gene: 4. Here the CDR3 DNA reads TGTGCCAGCAGTGAAGGGGTAGCGGGAGGTCAAGAGACCCAGTACTTC. Protein: CASSEGVAGGQETQYF.

The chain uses TRBV6-1 and TRBJ2-3, with 8 bases aligning to TRBD1. V lost 2 bases and J lost 3; bases outside the gene matches: 7. Looked up from germline, CDR1 is MNHNS and CDR2 is SASEGT. The CDR3 length is 16 residues. Here the CDR3 DNA reads TGTGCCAGCAGTGAAAGGGCAGGGGGCGCGACAGATACGCAGTATTTT. This translates into CASSERAGGATDTQYF.

This chain connects TRBV4-1 to TRBJ2-1; D ambiguous. The CDR3 loop spans 15 amino acids. Germline CDR1 and CDR2: MGHRA and YSYEKL. V gave up 0 bases and J gave up 1 base, with 7 bases separating them. The CDR3 nucleotides read TGCGCCAGCAGCCAAGATATTTTGTCCTACAATGAGCAGTTCTTC. It codes for CASSQDILSYNEQFF.

The rearrangement uses TRBV4-3 and TRBJ2-1, with TRBD1 identical over 10 bases. Trimming at V came to 3 bases and at J to 11 bases, leaving 4 bases not matched to a gene. CDR1 LGHNA and CDR2 YSLEER come from the germline V gene. The CDR3 totals 13 residues. CDR3 bases: TGCGCCAGCAGCCAGGGACAGGGGTTAAAGCAGTTCTTC. This translates into CASSQGQGLKQFF.

This chain links TRBV28 with TRBJ2-3; the D gene is possibly TRBD2 (6 bases). This CDR3 has 17 amino acids. Germline assignment: CDR1 MDHEN and CDR2 SYDVKM. Trimming stripped 5 bases from V and 3 bases from J, with 21 bases between. The CDR3 loop reads CASSGGSGSGPTDTQYF. The DNA of the CDR3 is TGTGCCAGCAGTGGGGGGAGTGGGAGCGGACCGACAGATACGCAGTATTTT.

This clone occurred a few times. The chain joins TRBV27 to TRBJ2-5; D ambiguous. Per germline, CDR1 MNHEY and CDR2 SMNVEV (reference sequence). V was cut by 5 bases and J by 7 bases, with 14 bases left in between. CDR3 length equals 13 residues. The CDR3 loop reads CASSPPGVLTQYF. Here the CDR3 DNA reads TGTGCCAGCAGTCCCCCCGGAGTGCTGACCCAGTACTTC.

J is TRBJ2-7 and V is TRBV12-2; the D call of TRBD2 is as the table states it, not checked on the DNA. TRBV12-2 is a recognized pseudogene. CDR3 length: 14 residues. The CDR3 region has the DNA TGTGCAAGTCGCTTAGCAAGGCTAGCCGGGGAGCAGTACTTC. Encoded protein: CASRLARLAGEQYF.

The chain links TRBV4-2 to TRBJ1-3; D is uncertain. Germline assignment: CDR1 LGHNA and CDR2 YNFKEQ. Trimming took off 7 bases at V and 12 bases at J, with 22 bases between the two ends. This CDR3 has 14 amino acids. This CDR3 reads CASNADQGRVGIYF. The CDR3 bases are TGTGCCAGCAACGCTGACCAAGGGAGGGTCGGCATATATTTT.

This clone was counted a few times. The chain is built from TRBV9 and TRBJ1-2; 11 nucleotides align to TRBD1. This CDR3 region has 17 residues. Losses at the gene ends were 4 bases for V and 6 bases for J; bases not matched to a gene: 14. The germline V gene has CDR1 SGDLS and CDR2 YYNGEE. The CDR3 DNA follows: TGTGCCAGCAGCCAAGGGGGGACAGGGGGTAGGATCGATGGCTACACCTTC. Protein product: CASSQGGTGGRIDGYTF.

The chain is built from TRBV30 and TRBJ1-5; no definite D call. V was clipped by 2 bases and J by 4 bases, with 9 bases between them. This CDR3 region has 13 residues. Germline assignment: CDR1 GTSNPN and CDR2 SVGIG (reference sequence). CDR3 coding DNA: TGTGCCTGGAGTAGGCAGGATAATCAGCCCCAGCATTTT. It yields the protein CAWSRQDNQPQHF.

The chain joins TRBV19 to TRBJ1-2, with D possibly matching TRBD1 (6 bases). The V gene lost 5 bases and the J gene lost 0 bases, with 16 bases spanning the gap. Germline V lookup: CDR1 LNHDA, CDR2 SQIVND (reference sequence). CDR3 size: 16 residues. DNA of the CDR3: TGTGCCAGTAGTTCAGAGGGGGACAAAGCTAACTATGGCTACACCTTC. This translates into CASSSEGDKANYGYTF.

J is TRBJ2-3 and V is TRBV9, with 8 positions matching TRBD2. Losses at the gene ends were 0 bases for V and 0 bases for J; bases not matched to a gene: 6. This CDR3 has 17 residues. Germline V CDR1 and CDR2: SGDLS, YYNGEE. CDR3 protein: CASSVGSGSASTDTQYF. CDR3 DNA: TGTGCCAGCAGCGTAGGGAGCGGGAGCGCTAGCACAGATACGCAGTATTTT. The full variable domain, rest sourced from reference TRBV9 and TRBJ2-3, is DSGVTQTPKHLITATGQRVTLRCSPRSGDLSVYWYQQSLDQGLQFLIQYYNGEERAKGNILERFSAQQFPDLHSELNLSSLELGDSALYFCASSVGSGSASTDTQYFGPGTRLTVL.

J is TRBJ2-7 and V is TRBV2; D not certain. Germline lookup yields CDR1 SNHLY and CDR2 FYNNEI. V lost 2 bases to trimming and J lost 8 bases, with 19 bases between them. The CDR3 covers 15 residues. The CDR3 bases are TGTGCCAGCAGTGAAATCGGTCTCCCCCTCCGTCAGCAGTACTTC. Its protein product is CASSEIGLPLRQQYF.

The table lists this clone with a few counts. This sequence joins TRBV7-2 and TRBJ2-3; 10 bases align to TRBD2. Germline CDR1 reads SGHTA; CDR2 reads FQGNSA. CDR3 length: 18 residues. With V trimmed by 5 bases and J by 2 bases, 13 bases remained unmatched. CDR3 residues: CASSRPASGSPTTDTQYF. The CDR3 DNA reads TGTGCCAGCAGCAGGCCAGCTAGCGGGAGTCCTACCACAGATACGCAGTATTTT.

The genes are TRBV5-6 and TRBJ1-5; perhaps TRBD1 as D (6 bases). The CDR3 is 13 amino acids. V was shortened by 4 bases and J by 4 bases, with 9 bases between the two germline ends. Per the germline V gene, CDR1 is SGHDT and CDR2 is YYEEEE. Here the CDR3 reads CASSDRRNQPQHF. CDR3 bases: TGTGCCAGCAGCGACAGGAGAAATCAGCCCCAGCATTTT. The full variable domain, its missing parts supplied by reference TRBV5-6 and TRBJ1-5, is DAGVTQSPTHLIKTRGQQVTLRCSPKSGHDTVSWYQQALGQGPQFIFQYYEEEERQRGNFPDRFSGHQFPNYSSELNVNALLLGDSALYLCASSDRRNQPQHFGDGTRLSIL.

The chain couples TRBV7-8 to TRBJ2-7; 11 bases align to TRBD1. The CDR3 consists of 15 residues. V was clipped by 3 bases and J by 2 bases; unmatched bases: 3. The germline V gene encodes CDR1 SGHVS and CDR2 FQNEAQ. The CDR3 region is CASSFGTGGPYEQYF. The DNA for the CDR3 is TGTGCCAGCAGCTTCGGGACAGGGGGTCCCTACGAGCAGTACTTC.

This chain joins TRBV15 and TRBJ1-1, with 8 bases aligning to TRBD1. V lost 3 bases and J lost 0; bases outside the gene matches: 9. CDR1 and CDR2 (germline): LNHNV, YYDKDF (reference sequence). The CDR3 is made up of 17 amino acids. CDR3 DNA sequence: TGTGCCACCAGCAGCGACAGGGGACGAGATTTGAACACTGAAGCTTTCTTT. It specifies CATSSDRGRDLNTEAFF.

This clone has only a few counts. The chain employs TRBV28 and TRBJ2-2, with TRBD2 matching 10 bases. The CDR3 length is 16 residues. The ends lost 5 bases at V and 7 bases at J; junction bases unmatched: 10. Germline V gene lookup returns CDR1 MDHEN and CDR2 SYDVKM. CDR3 nucleotides: TGTGCCAGCAGTAATCCGGGACTAGCGTCGAGCGGGGAGCTGTTTTTT. It translates to CASSNPGLASSGELFF. Based on the CDR3 plus reference TRBV28 and TRBJ2-2, the full variable domain is DVKVTQSSRYLVKRTGEKVFLECVQDMDHENMFWYRQDPGLGLRLIYFSYDVKMKEKGDIPEGYSVSREKKERFSLILESASTNQTSMYLCASSNPGLASSGELFFGEGSRLTVL.

This clone appeared a few times. This chain connects TRBV6-6 to TRBJ1-2; D not resolved. V lost 5 bases, J lost 4 bases, and 8 bases lay in between. CDR1 is MNHNY, CDR2 SVGAGI, per germline (reference sequence). The CDR3 is 12 residues long. The CDR3 loop is CASSNNFYGYTF. In DNA form, the CDR3 reads TGTGCCAGCAGTAATAACTTCTATGGCTACACCTTC.

The rearrangement joins TRBV7-2 to TRBJ2-3, with TRBD2 matching over 13 bases. J was trimmed by 0 bases and V by 4 bases; bases with no gene match: 10. This CDR3 is built from 19 residues. CDR1 and CDR2 from the germline V gene are SGHTA and FQGNSA. The CDR3 DNA reads TGTGCCAGCAGCTCGCGGGGACTAGCGGGAACCCTTAGCACAGATACGCAGTATTTT. This encodes CASSSRGLAGTLSTDTQYF.

The chain combines TRBV28 with TRBJ2-1, with 8 bases lining up with TRBD1. Per the germline V gene, CDR1 is MDHEN and CDR2 is SYDVKM. With V trimmed by 3 bases and J by 8 bases, 9 bases remained unmatched. CDR3 length equals 15 residues. In DNA form, the CDR3 reads TGTGCCAGCAGTTTGGGAGGACAGGGTGGAGATGAGCAGTTCTTC. Translating gives CASSLGGQGGDEQFF.

The chain combines TRBV30 with TRBJ1-6; TRBD1 matches 9 bases. This CDR3 region has 13 residues. V lost 6 bases and J lost 9; bases outside the gene matches: 6. CDR1 is GTSNPN, CDR2 SVGIG, per germline (reference sequence). The CDR3 region is CACTGTGRSPLHF. CDR3 in DNA: TGTGCCTGTACCGGGACAGGGCGTTCACCCCTCCACTTT.

This clone was seen more than once but under ten times. The chain links TRBV10-1 to TRBJ2-7; D is unresolved. Deletions cut 3 bases from V and 3 bases from J, with 24 bases between. The germline V gene has CDR1 WNHNN and CDR2 SYGVQD (reference sequence). This CDR3 has 18 amino acids. For the CDR3, the DNA is TGCGCCAGCAGTGAAAGCTTCCCAAGCCCCTCAGGTGGCTACGAGCAGTACTTC. It translates to CASSESFPSPSGGYEQYF.

In this sample, this clone turned up once. The chain carries TRBV9 and TRBJ1-1; TRBD1 is a possible D gene (6 bases). Germline V gene sequence: CDR1 SGDLS, CDR2 YYNGEE. V dropped 0 bases and J dropped 0 bases, with 15 bases sitting between them. The CDR3 contains 17 residues. The CDR3 protein is CASSVGGGPRMNTEAFF. In DNA form, the CDR3 reads TGTGCCAGCAGCGTAGGGGGGGGCCCCAGGATGAACACTGAAGCTTTCTTT.

The V and J genes are TRBV29-1 and TRBJ1-4; 7 bases align to TRBD1. V shed 4 bases, J shed 8 bases, and the junction held 10 bases outside the gene matches. The CDR3 covers 14 residues. Germline CDR1 reads SQVTM; CDR2 reads ANQGSEA. The CDR3 sequence is CSVAETGKSEKLFF. The CDR3 DNA follows: TGCAGCGTTGCAGAGACAGGGAAGTCGGAAAAACTGTTTTTT.

The table lists this clone with a count of one. The gene calls are TRBV30 and TRBJ2-1, with 13 bases aligning to TRBD2. The CDR3 spans 14 residues. From germline, CDR1 is GTSNPN and CDR2 SVGIG (reference sequence). The junction had 6 bases not matched to a gene; V was cut back by 4 bases and J by 9 bases. The CDR3 DNA is TGTGCCTGGACACTAGCGGGAGGGGGTGGTGAGCAGTTCTTC. As protein: CAWTLAGGGGEQFF.

The rearrangement joins TRBV9 to TRBJ1-1; 7 nucleotides align to TRBD1. CDR1 and CDR2 (germline): SGDLS, YYNGEE. This CDR3 comprises 15 residues. J was trimmed by 6 bases and V by 5 bases; bases with no gene match: 13. Here the CDR3 DNA reads TGTGCCAGCAGTCATTCTCTGACAGGGTTCGCTGAAGCTTTCTTT. Its protein product is CASSHSLTGFAEAFF.